This T cell receptor (beta chain) originates from a study of Ad26.COV2.S vaccination and SARS-CoV-2 variants. Study information: COV1001, an Ad26.COV2.S trial, supplied this vaccine-arm donor. Recipients of Ad26.COV2.S got it intramuscularly, once or twice 56 days apart.

As for treatment: roughly 19 received Ad26.COV2.S at low or high dose, single or two shots; 5 received placebo; per-sample allocation not given. Sampling occurred on day 63 after the first vaccine or placebo injection. Boston provided a donor who was an adult aged 18-55 years. Losses at the gene ends were 5 bases for V and 8 bases for J; bases not matched to a gene: 13. The CDR3 consists of 15 residues. CDR1 MNHEY and CDR2 SMNVEV come from the germline V gene (reference sequence). The assay was immunoSEQ multiplex PCR, and TCRdb's table has in-frame clones only and misses some. The sample holds hundreds of thousands of clones; about 92% are singletons and the top ten take over 1.5%.

The sequence was collected from a person aged 18-65 years who received the Ad26.COV2.S COVID-19 vaccine or a placebo. The genes are TRBV27 and TRBJ1-1, with TRBD1 identical over 8 bases. The material sequenced was peripheral blood, taken in a trial of Ad26.COV2.S vaccine versus placebo. The CDR3 DNA reads as TGTGCCAGCAGTCAACCGGGACAGGCAAAAGCCGAAGCTTTCTTT. Translating gives CASSQPGQAKAEAFF.